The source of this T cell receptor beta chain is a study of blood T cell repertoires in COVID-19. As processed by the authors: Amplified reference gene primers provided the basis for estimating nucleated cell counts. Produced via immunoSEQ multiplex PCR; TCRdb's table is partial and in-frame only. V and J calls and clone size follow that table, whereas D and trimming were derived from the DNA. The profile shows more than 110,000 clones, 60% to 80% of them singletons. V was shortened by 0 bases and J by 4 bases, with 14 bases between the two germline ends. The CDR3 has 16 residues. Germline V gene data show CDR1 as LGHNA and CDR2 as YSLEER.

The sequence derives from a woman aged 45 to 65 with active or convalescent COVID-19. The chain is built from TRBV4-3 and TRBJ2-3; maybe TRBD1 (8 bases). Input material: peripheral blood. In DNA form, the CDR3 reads TGCGCCAGCAGCCAAGATACAGGGGGGGGCCCAGATACGCAGTATTTT. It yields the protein CASSQDTGGGPDTQYF.